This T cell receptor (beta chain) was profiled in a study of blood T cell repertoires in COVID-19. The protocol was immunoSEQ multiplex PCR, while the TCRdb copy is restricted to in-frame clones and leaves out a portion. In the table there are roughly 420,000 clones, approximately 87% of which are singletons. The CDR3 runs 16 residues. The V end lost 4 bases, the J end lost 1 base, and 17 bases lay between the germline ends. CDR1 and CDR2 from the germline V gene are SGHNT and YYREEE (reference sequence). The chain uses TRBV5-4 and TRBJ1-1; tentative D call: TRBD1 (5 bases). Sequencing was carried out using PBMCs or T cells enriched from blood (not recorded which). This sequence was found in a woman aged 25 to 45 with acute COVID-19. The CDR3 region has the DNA TGTGCCAGCAGCCGGGCCCGCGGGGGGGGGAACACTGAAGCTTTCTTT. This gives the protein CASSRARGGGNTEAFF.